This T cell receptor beta chain was recovered during a study of graft-versus-host responses after intestinal transplantation. Whole-study context: Isolated intestinal, liver-intestinal, or multivisceral transplants were what recipients had. Once they had received anti-thymocyte globulin induction, all recipients took tacrolimus and steroids for approximately 3 years.

Of note for this clone: Its specificity is unknown.

Germline V lookup: CDR1 MNHEY, CDR2 SVGAGI. V gave up 6 bases and J gave up 4 bases, with 7 bases separating them. The CDR3 runs to 12 residues. The data were produced by immunoSEQ multiplex PCR, yet TCRdb's version contains in-frame clones alone and is incomplete. The sample has about 110,000 clones, just over 90% seen once. Study-wide results and caveats: The study found high graft-versus-host to host-versus-graft clonal ratios in allografts of patients with graft-donor T cell macrochimerism. GvH clones turned up in recipient marrow; some had shown up first in ileum or blood.

This clonotype originated in a human donor who received an intestinal transplant. The J gene is TRBJ2-1, the V gene TRBV6-5; no definite D call. The sequenced sample was unstimulated CD8+ T cells sorted from spleen or lymph node cells, obtained before intestinal transplant. CDR3 DNA sequence: TGTGCCAGCAGCCCCGATTACAATGAGCAGTTCTTC. Translating gives CASSPDYNEQFF.